The 9 T cell receptor beta chains reported below all come from one sample, sequenced in a study of T-cell reconstitution after alpha-beta-depleted transplantation in children. Unique molecular identifiers were used in preparing the TCRbeta library. TCRdb re-called the PCR reads through MiXCR, storing one row per CDR3 protein. Of 200,000 to 250,000 distinct CDR3 sequences in the sample, roughly 8.2% are singletons; the top ten hold 6.3%. The sequences come from PBMCs, mostly from graft donor cells, collected 180 days after TCRalphabeta/CD19-depleted stem cell transplant. Every receptor here comes from a male patient between 5 and 17 years old who had a stem cell transplant for acute lymphoblastic leukemia, so the T cells may come from the graft donor.

This clonotype occurred once. The chain joins TRBV7-6 to TRBJ2-7; TRBD1 matches 8 bases. The junction had 12 bases not matched to a gene; V was cut back by 4 bases and J by 1 base. Germline V CDR1 and CDR2: SGHVS, FNYEAQ. The CDR3 totals 17 residues. CDR3 coding DNA: TGTGCCAGCAGCTCTTATCCCAGGGGGCGCGGGTCCTACGAGCAGTACTTC. Translated, it gives CASSSYPRGRGSYEQYF. Full variable domain (remainder filled in from reference TRBV7-6 and TRBJ2-7): GAGVSQSPRYKVTKRGQDVALRCDPISGHVSLYWYRQALGQGPEFLTYFNYEAQQDKSGLPNDRFSAERPEGSISTLTIQRTEQRDSAMYRCASSSYPRGRGSYEQYFGPGTRLTVT.

This clonotype was recorded many times. The chain uses TRBV12-3 or TRBV12-4 and TRBJ1-3; D is ambiguous. V was cut by 3 bases and J by 3 bases, with 9 bases left in between. The CDR3 length is 14 residues. The CDR3 is CASSFREGGNTIYF. The DNA of the CDR3 is TGTGCCAGCAGTTTTCGGGAAGGTGGAAACACCATATATTTT.

The V call is TRBV5-1, the J call TRBJ1-1; possibly TRBD1 for D (5 bases). Trimming pared 0 bases from V and 0 bases from J, leaving 12 bases between. In germline, CDR1 is SGHRS, CDR2 YFSETQ. The CDR3 has 16 residues. The CDR3, as DNA: TGCGCCAGCAGCTTGGCCAGGGCAGGCCTGAACACTGAAGCTTTCTTT. Translation gives CASSLARAGLNTEAFF.

This clonotype occurred many times. The V call is TRBV6-5, the J call TRBJ2-3, with 15 nucleotides matching TRBD2. V lost 6 bases, J lost 6 bases, and 16 bases stayed unmatched. The CDR3 spans 19 residues. CDR1 is MNHEY and CDR2 is SVGAGI in the germline V gene. The CDR3, as DNA: TGTGCCAGCAGCCCCTATACTTGGACTAGCGGGGGGGCCAGGGATACGCAGTATTTT. It encodes CASSPYTWTSGGARDTQYF.

This clonotype appeared many times. The rearrangement links TRBV7-3 to TRBJ1-1; no firm D call. The germline V and J ends were trimmed by 2 bases and 7 bases, with 11 bases remaining between them. CDR1 and CDR2 (germline): SGHTA, FQGTGA. CDR3 length: 13 residues. The DNA of the CDR3 is TGTGCCAGCAGCTTACGGGAATTCGGTGAAGCTTTCTTT. It specifies CASSLREFGEAFF.

This clonotype was observed at least ten times. The chain has TRBV18 and TRBJ2-7, with 8 bases aligning to TRBD1. The CDR3 covers 15 residues. J lost 2 bases, V lost 3 bases, and 6 bases had no gene match. From germline, CDR1 is KGHSH and CDR2 LQKENI. CDR3 residues: CASSPRTGITYEQYF. CDR3 DNA sequence: TGTGCCAGCTCACCGAGGACAGGGATCACCTACGAGCAGTACTTC. Complete variable domain (other parts from reference TRBV18 and TRBJ2-7): NAGVMQNPRHLVRRRGQEARLRCSPMKGHSHVYWYRQLPEEGLKFMVYLQKENIIDESGMPKERFSAEFPKEGPSILRIQQVVRGDSAAYFCASSPRTGITYEQYFGPGTRLTVT.

This clonotype was recorded at least ten times. The genes are TRBV5-1 and TRBJ2-3; D not resolved. CDR3 length: 12 amino acids. The germline V gene encodes CDR1 SGHRS and CDR2 YFSETQ. V lost 1 base, J lost 4 bases, and 4 bases lay in between. CDR3 residues: CASSLPSDTQYF. In DNA, the CDR3 is TGCGCCAGCAGCTTGCCCTCAGATACGCAGTATTTT. Together with reference TRBV5-1 and TRBJ2-3, the CDR3 gives the full variable domain: KAGVTQTPRYLIKTRGQQVTLSCSPISGHRSVSWYQQTPGQGLQFLFEYFSETQRNKGNFPGRFSGRQFSNSRSEMNVSTLELGDSALYLCASSLPSDTQYFGPGTRLTVL.

This clonotype was counted many times. The V gene is TRBV12-3 or TRBV12-4, the J gene TRBJ2-7, with 12 bases identical to TRBD1. The CDR3 extends over 14 amino acids. Trimming took 1 base from V and 5 from J; bases not matched to a gene: 0. The CDR3 loop reads CASSLGDRGHEQYF. In DNA, the CDR3 is TGTGCCAGCAGTTTAGGGGACAGGGGGCACGAGCAGTACTTC.

This clonotype was detected ten times or more. This chain links TRBV27 with TRBJ1-1; 7 positions match TRBD1. The germline V gene encodes CDR1 MNHEY and CDR2 SMNVEV (reference sequence). V lost 6 bases, J lost 6 bases, and 7 bases stayed unmatched. This CDR3 is 13 amino acids long. The CDR3 sequence is CASSRDSRAEAFF. The CDR3 bases are TGTGCCAGCAGCCGGGACAGCAGGGCTGAAGCTTTCTTT.